These 3 T cell receptor delta chains came from one sample sequenced in a study of γδ T cells in repeated Plasmodium falciparum infection. Flow sorting of PBMC yielded separate Vgamma9/Vdelta2+ and Vdelta2-negative gammadelta T cell populations for bulk repertoire analysis. TCRdb reprocessed the multiplex PCR reads using CATT. The data show roughly 50,000 delta-chain clones, with 1.5% to 2% seen just once and roughly 9.2% held by the top ten. Material: gamma-delta T cells from blood. Receptors were obtained from a pool of human donors (malaria-infected and uninfected, not separated).

About this clone itself: This DNA's translation differs at residue 5 from TCRdb's protein, which comes from a much larger clone; a read error is likely, and the protein shown is translated from the DNA. J is TRDJ1 and V is TRDV1; tentatively, D is TRDD3 (5 bases). The J gene, absent from TCRdb, was called here by matching the DNA to germline. The CDR3 runs to 17 residues. The germline V gene encodes CDR1 TSWWSYY and CDR2 QGS. The CDR3, as DNA: TGTGCTCTTGGGAAACTTGAAAGAGCCGGGGAATCACGAAAACTCATCTTT. Translating gives CALGKLERAGESRKLIF.

Only a few counts were recorded for this clone. The mismatch at residue 15 between this DNA's translation and the TCRdb protein of a much larger clone likely reflects a read error; the protein shown is translated from the DNA. The chain couples TRDV1 to TRDJ1; 8 nucleotides line up with TRDD3. TCRdb offers no J gene call, so here the DNA was matched to germline to obtain one. Trimming took 4 bases from V and 2 from J; bases not matched to a gene: 24. Germline V CDR1 and CDR2: TSWWSYY, QGS. This CDR3 is 21 amino acids long. The CDR3 is CALGAPPSVPPVLGATDKLIF. The CDR3 DNA follows: TGTGCTCTTGGGGCCCCCCCTAGCGTTCCTCCCGTACTGGGGGCTACCGATAAACTCATCTTT.

About this clone: A far larger clone lies a single base away; this is likely a read error. Different DNA sequences within this sample yield the same CDR3. CDR3 loop: CALGDFPLLGRGGDKLIF. The CDR3, as DNA: TGTGCTCTTGGGGACTTTCCCCTCCTTGGCCGCGGGGGCGACAAACTCATCTTT. The genes are TRDV1 and TRDJ1; D may be TRDD3 (5 bases). The J gene was missing in TCRdb and was found by matching the end of the DNA to germline. The CDR3 sequence is 18 residues long. CDR1 is TSWWSYY and CDR2 is QGS in the germline V gene. The germline V and J ends were trimmed by 3 bases and 8 bases, with 28 bases remaining between them.